This T cell receptor beta chain was sequenced for a study of PD-1 blockade in classical Hodgkin lymphoma (dated by TCRdb to 2018 to 2020). A note on the overall study: Nivolumab dosing was 3 mg/kg intravenously every 2 weeks, continuing until either disease progression or unacceptable toxicity. A peripheral blood immune signature of response to PD-1 blockade in classical Hodgkin lymphoma was defined using TCR beta sequencing and CyTOF. Overall results and qualifications from the work: By C4D1, a significant rise was seen in CD4+ TCR diversity but not in CD8+ TCR diversity (p=0.0027 vs p=0.16), and the rise was most apparent among complete responders (p=0.02). Newly diagnosed patients were reported to have lower baseline TCR diversity than healthy donors, and relapsed/refractory patients were reported to have lower baseline TCR diversity still. The study covered only a single clinical trial cohort, and the causes of the repertoire differences, possibly disease activity or prior therapy, were still not defined. Among trial patients, those achieving complete response had baseline diversity similar to that of newly diagnosed patients, while diversity was significantly lower in partial responders and progressors. Lower diversity was observed in patients in whom nivolumab was started less than 1 year after ASCT, and these patients were excluded from later analyses so that confounding by immune reconstitution would be avoided.

The label giving this sample's time point can be read as: cycle 1 day 1 (C1D1), immediately before nivolumab initiation. Every trial patient had relapsed after autologous stem cell transplantation, and cohorts A, B and C differed in prior brentuximab vedotin exposure. The trial cohort comprised approximately 55 patients with relapsed/refractory classical Hodgkin lymphoma whose best overall responses were complete response, partial response or progressive disease. Trial patients were treated with single-agent nivolumab in the multi-cohort phase II CheckMate 205 trial. Best overall response was determined by an independent review committee according to the 2007 International Working Group response criteria. Trial PBMCs were obtained immediately prior to nivolumab initiation (C1D1) and on therapy at cycle 2 day 1 and cycle 4 day 1. Peripheral blood was collected in 8 mL Vacutainer Cell Preparation Tubes, from which PBMCs were isolated by centrifugation and then cryopreserved.

As for this clone: Its antigen remains undetermined. No much larger clone is present one base from it, and per-base qualities are unavailable.

The junction carries 7 bases between V and J, which are trimmed by 4 bases and 6 bases respectively. The CDR3 starts with the cysteine, ends with the phenylalanine, and has 12 residues. The read is trimmed to its CDR3 DNA, 36 bases read in frame from base 1. CDR1 SGHDT and CDR2 YYEEEE were looked up in the germline V gene. The Qiagen DNeasy kit was used to extract genomic DNA from unsorted PBMCs and from the negatively selected CD4+ and CD8+ fractions. TCR beta CDR3 regions were subjected to amplification by immunoSEQ multiplex PCR with primers that anneal to V and J segments. Amplification bias was minimized using a synthetic immune receptor repertoire, and residual bias was removed computationally after sequencing. The paper's data handling went like this. Repertoire diversity was quantified as the Shannon entropy index using custom Python scripts. The unsorted, CD4+ and CD8+ repertoires were each analyzed separately, with the exception of combined analyses, where CD4+ and CD8+ sequences were merged in silico. Clonal expansion was defined as a frequency increase of at least 2-fold after treatment compared with C1D1, and clones undetected at baseline were assigned a pseudocount of 0.5. Clones with 0 or 1 copy at C1D1 were defined as singleton clones, while clones with 2 or more copies were defined as non-singleton clones. By matching protein sequences in sorted samples from the same patient, clones expanded in unsorted samples were annotated as CD4+, CD8+ or unknown. Wilcoxon tests on paired samples were used to test changes in diversity from C1D1 to C4D1. This immuneACCESS table, as held by TCRdb, lists in-frame sequences with V and J called but not all clones. Of the missing ones, under half trace to an unresolved V gene in checked studies; the others have no known cause. D and trimming come from the DNA, and the V and J calls and clone size come from that table. This sample has more than 50,000 clones in its table, and approximately 92% of those were observed once. The ten largest clones capture around 16% of the sample.

The V gene is TRBV5-6 and the J gene is TRBJ2-2; the D gene is unclear. Sequenced here: peripheral blood mononuclear cells (PBMCs), sampled at baseline. The receptor's source is a human donor with classical Hodgkin lymphoma. The encoded CDR3 is CASSAPPGELFF. The bases read TGTGCCAGCAGCGCCCCCCCCGGGGAGCTGTTTTTT.